The subject of this entry is one T cell receptor beta chain. Its antigen is unidentified. Use of 60 Vbeta and 13 Jbeta primers characterized the PCR. Sequencing used immunoSEQ multiplex PCR; TCRdb keeps in-frame clones, though not all of them. The data show around 110,000 clones, roughly 66% seen once. V was clipped by 2 bases and J by 6 bases, with 13 bases between them. Germline-derived CDR1 and CDR2 are LGHNA and YSLEER. There are 15 residues in the CDR3. The sample comes from a study of cytomegalovirus exposure and HLA in healthy donors. Study at large: Earlier, 100 million or so unique TCR beta sequences were recovered from around 200 million T cells by an analysis.

Findings of the study overall: Later analysis demonstrated an association between a missense DCLRE1C variant and TCR beta V- and J-gene trimming. About 87% or about 30% of the time was how often most TCR beta V segments were productive, according to an earlier analysis. In most subjects, TCR beta sequences reportedly gave accurate predictions of HLA-A and HLA-B alleles.

This chain uses TRBV4-3 with TRBJ2-2; tentative D call: TRBD2 (6 bases). The sequence was obtained from a woman in her twenties or thirties in good health and CMV-seronegative. Sequencing used PBMCs. The chain's CDR3 is CASSQQGGASGELFF. The CDR3 DNA follows: TGCGCCAGCAGCCAACAAGGAGGGGCTTCCGGGGAGCTGTTTTTT.